These 14 T cell receptor beta chains were all obtained from the same sample, sequenced in a study of cytomegalovirus exposure and HLA in healthy donors. Primers: 60 Vbeta forward and 13 Jbeta reverse. TCRdb's copy holds only in-frame clones and misses some; the assay was immunoSEQ multiplex PCR. This sample's table has approximately 140,000 clones. Sequenced material: PBMCs. These receptors were taken from a woman between 50 and 59 years old in good health and CMV-seronegative.

This chain joins TRBV6-1 and TRBJ1-4; weak D call: TRBD1 (6 bases). Germline CDR1 MNHNS, CDR2 SASEGT. This CDR3 has 13 amino acids. The V gene lost 1 base and the J gene lost 8 bases, with 8 bases spanning the gap. CDR3: CASSEDRAEKLFF. The CDR3 DNA reads as TGTGCCAGCAGTGAAGACAGGGCGGAAAAACTGTTTTTT.

V usage is TRBV18 and J usage is TRBJ2-1; the match to TRBD1 covers 8 bases. This CDR3 is 15 amino acids long. V shed 8 bases, J shed 0 bases, and the junction held 6 bases outside the gene matches. Per the germline V gene, CDR1 is KGHSH and CDR2 is LQKENI. CDR3 DNA: TGTGCCAGCCTGACAGGGGACAGCTCCTACAATGAGCAGTTCTTC. This codes for CASLTGDSSYNEQFF. Full variable domain (remainder filled in from reference TRBV18 and TRBJ2-1): NAGVMQNPRHLVRRRGQEARLRCSPMKGHSHVYWYRQLPEEGLKFMVYLQKENIIDESGMPKERFSAEFPKEGPSILRIQQVVRGDSAAYFCASLTGDSSYNEQFFGPGTRLTVL.

The rearrangement joins TRBV19 to TRBJ1-5; D is possibly TRBD1 (6 bases). CDR1 LNHDA and CDR2 SQIVND come from the germline V gene (reference sequence). V was pared by 3 bases and J by 0 bases, with 15 bases between. This CDR3 is built from 17 residues. The CDR3 DNA follows: TGTGCCAGTAGTATTCCTGGTGGGGGCTATAGCAATCAGCCCCAGCATTTT. Amino acids: CASSIPGGGYSNQPQHF.

The CDR3 reads CASSLGRYGYEQYF. The CDR3, as DNA: TGCGCCAGCAGCTTGGGCCGTTACGGCTACGAGCAGTACTTC. The V gene is TRBV5-1, the J gene TRBJ2-7; D uncertain. Trimming took 0 bases from V and 3 from J, leaving 10 bases between them. CDR1 is SGHRS, CDR2 YFSETQ, per germline. This CDR3 is built from 14 residues.

The gene calls are TRBV11-3 and TRBJ2-7; TRBD1 matches at 8 bases. Trimming at V came to 3 bases and at J to 5 bases, leaving 9 bases not matched to a gene. The CDR3 is 15 amino acids. The germline gives CDR1 SGHNT, CDR2 YENEEA. The chain's CDR3 is CASSFGGQGANEQYF. In DNA, the CDR3 is TGTGCCAGCAGCTTCGGCGGCCAGGGGGCCAACGAGCAGTACTTC.

The rearrangement joins TRBV30 to TRBJ2-1; TRBD2 aligns across 10 bases. CDR3 length: 15 amino acids. Germline V gene data show CDR1 as GTSNPN and CDR2 as SVGIG (reference sequence). Germline trimming cut 1 base from V and 9 bases from J; bases unmatched to any gene: 9. The DNA of the CDR3 is TGTGCCTGGAGTGAGGCTAGCGGGAGTGATGTTGAGCAGTTCTTC. Translating it yields CAWSEASGSDVEQFF.

The chain combines TRBV4-3 with TRBJ1-4; unclear D gene. Germline values: CDR1 LGHNA, CDR2 YSLEER. V lost 6 bases, J lost 8 bases, and 19 bases lay in between. The CDR3 contains 15 residues. The DNA for the CDR3 is TGCGCCAGCAGAAAGGGCCAAGGGCGAGGGGAAAAACTGTTTTTT. Translation: CASRKGQGRGEKLFF.

The CDR3 nucleotides are TGTGCCAGCAGCTTAAGGGCGGGGTCTGGTGAAGCTTTCTTT. Amino acid sequence: CASSLRAGSGEAFF. The chain joins TRBV7-3 to TRBJ1-1; no clear D. With 1 base removed from V and 7 bases from J, the gap between germline ends came to 13 bases. The CDR3 extends over 14 amino acids. The germline V gene has CDR1 SGHTA and CDR2 FQGTGA.

The chain recombines TRBV29-1 with TRBJ1-1, with D perhaps matching TRBD1 (5 bases). Germline V lookup: CDR1 SQVTM, CDR2 ANQGSEA. The CDR3 is made up of 13 amino acids. Trimming took 2 bases from V and 2 from J, leaving 9 bases between them. CDR3 loop: CSVERQGNTEAFF. Here the CDR3 DNA reads TGCAGCGTTGAAAGGCAGGGCAACACTGAAGCTTTCTTT.

The J gene is TRBJ1-1, the V gene TRBV7-9, with D perhaps matching TRBD1 (5 bases). CDR1 is SEHNR and CDR2 is FQNEAQ in the germline V gene (reference sequence). V was shortened by 5 bases and J by 3 bases, with 13 bases between the two germline ends. The CDR3 is made up of 14 amino acids. CDR3 protein: CASSPSGRDTEAFF. The CDR3 DNA reads TGTGCCAGCAGCCCAAGTGGCAGGGACACTGAAGCTTTCTTT.

V is TRBV7-6 and J is TRBJ2-5, with 9 bases that match TRBD2. J was trimmed by 2 bases and V by 4 bases; bases with no gene match: 11. This CDR3 is 17 amino acids long. Germline V gene lookup returns CDR1 SGHVS and CDR2 FNYEAQ. The CDR3 DNA is TGTGCCAGCAGCTCCCTCTCGACTAGCGGTTTTCAAGAGACCCAGTACTTC. Protein: CASSSLSTSGFQETQYF.

The chain has TRBV5-4 and TRBJ2-5; 7 bases align to TRBD1. J was trimmed by 5 bases and V by 5 bases; bases with no gene match: 6. The CDR3 totals 13 residues. CDR1 is SGHNT, CDR2 YYREEE, per germline (reference sequence). CDR3 amino acids: CASSPDREETQYF. CDR3 nucleotides: TGTGCCAGCAGTCCAGACAGGGAGGAGACCCAGTACTTC. The variable domain in full, with the rest retrieved from reference TRBV5-4 and TRBJ2-5, is ETGVTQSPTHLIKTRGQQVTLRCSSQSGHNTVSWYQQALGQGPQFIFQYYREEENGRGNFPPRFSGLQFPNYSSELNVNALELDDSALYLCASSPDREETQYFGPGTRLLVL.

The chain links TRBV6-1 to TRBJ1-1; D uncertain. Germline V lookup: CDR1 MNHNS, CDR2 SASEGT. With 1 base removed from V and 0 bases from J, the gap between germline ends came to 12 bases. The CDR3 spans 16 residues. The chain's CDR3 is CASSEGTDFMNTEAFF. CDR3 nucleotides: TGTGCCAGCAGTGAAGGGACGGACTTTATGAACACTGAAGCTTTCTTT.

V usage is TRBV19 and J usage is TRBJ1-5, with TRBD1 as a possible D gene (6 bases). V lost 4 bases and J lost 7, with 20 bases in between. The CDR3 is made up of 16 amino acids. The germline CDR1 and CDR2 sequences are LNHDA and SQIVND (reference sequence). CDR3 amino acids: CASSKGTQVYYQPQHF. The DNA of the CDR3 is TGTGCCAGTAGTAAGGGGACACAGGTGTATTACCAGCCCCAGCATTTT.